These 15 T cell receptor beta chains originate from one sample sequenced in a study of cytomegalovirus exposure and HLA in healthy donors. Primers: 60 Vbeta forward and 13 Jbeta reverse. TCRdb's copy holds only in-frame clones and misses some; the assay was immunoSEQ multiplex PCR. The sample holds 90,000 to 100,000 clones. Sequencing was carried out using PBMCs. These receptors all stem from a woman under 40 in good health and CMV-seronegative.

The chain carries TRBV9 and TRBJ2-7, with 7 bases aligning to TRBD1. Trimming removed 3 bases from V and 4 bases from J; junction bases left unmatched: 13. Germline CDR1 SGDLS, CDR2 YYNGEE. The CDR3 consists of 16 residues. CDR3 sequence (DNA): TGTGCCAGCAGCGACCATCCGGACAGGAAAGGTTACGAGCAGTACTTC. Amino acids: CASSDHPDRKGYEQYF. Complete variable domain (other parts from reference TRBV9 and TRBJ2-7): DSGVTQTPKHLITATGQRVTLRCSPRSGDLSVYWYQQSLDQGLQFLIQYYNGEERAKGNILERFSAQQFPDLHSELNLSSLELGDSALYFCASSDHPDRKGYEQYFGPGTRLTVT.

The rearrangement links TRBV6-1 to TRBJ2-7; 9 bases match TRBD2. This CDR3 is 14 amino acids long. Trimming at V came to 11 bases and at J to 0 bases, leaving 8 bases not matched to a gene. Germline V CDR1 and CDR2: MNHNS, SASEGT. The CDR3, as DNA: TGTGCCGGTATGATGACTAGCGGCTCCTACGAGCAGTACTTC. This translates into CAGMMTSGSYEQYF.

The gene calls are TRBV5-6 and TRBJ2-1, with 9 bases lining up with TRBD1. V shed 1 base, J shed 7 bases, and the junction held 9 bases outside the gene matches. The CDR3 loop spans 16 amino acids. Germline values: CDR1 SGHDT, CDR2 YYEEEE. CDR3 protein: CASSLKGQGVENEQFF. CDR3 nucleotides: TGTGCCAGCAGCTTGAAGGGACAGGGCGTAGAGAATGAGCAGTTCTTC.

The rearrangement joins TRBV4-1 to TRBJ1-1; unclear D gene. Per the germline V gene, CDR1 is MGHRA and CDR2 is YSYEKL. Trimming cost V 1 base and J 5 bases, with 14 bases left between them. The CDR3 loop spans 15 amino acids. CDR3 region: CASSQVPLAGTEAFF. Written as DNA, the CDR3 is TGCGCCAGCAGCCAAGTCCCGCTGGCGGGTACTGAAGCTTTCTTT.

The chain is built from TRBV15 and TRBJ2-7, with 8 bases identical to TRBD1. The CDR3 spans 16 residues. Germline values: CDR1 LNHNV, CDR2 YYDKDF (reference sequence). With V trimmed by 1 base and J by 4 bases, 9 bases remained unmatched. Here the CDR3 DNA reads TGTGCCACCAGCAGAGGGTTACAGGGGGGAGGATACGAGCAGTACTTC. This gives the protein CATSRGLQGGGYEQYF.

The CDR3 nucleotides are TGTGCCAGTAGTATTCGGTCGCCCTCGATGAACACTGAAGCTTTCTTT. Translating it yields CASSIRSPSMNTEAFF. The chain has TRBV19 and TRBJ1-1; D call uncertain. The V gene's germline CDR1 is LNHDA and CDR2 SQIVND (reference sequence). With 3 bases removed from V and 0 bases from J, the gap between germline ends came to 14 bases. CDR3 length: 16 amino acids.

The rearrangement links TRBV27 to TRBJ1-1; 9 bases line up with TRBD1. The germline gives CDR1 MNHEY, CDR2 SMNVEV (reference sequence). The trim removed 6 bases at V and 5 bases at J, leaving 7 bases unmatched. The CDR3 covers 14 residues. The CDR3 DNA is TGTGCCAGCAGCTTAAGGACAGGGGTAACTGAAGCTTTCTTT. It translates to CASSLRTGVTEAFF.

The V gene is TRBV30, the J gene TRBJ2-7, with D perhaps matching TRBD2 (6 bases). This CDR3 contains 15 residues. The V gene lost 5 bases and the J gene lost 0 bases, with 17 bases spanning the gap. Germline lookup yields CDR1 GTSNPN and CDR2 SVGIG (reference sequence). CDR3 sequence: CAWLRAGRSSYEQYF. DNA of the CDR3: TGTGCCTGGTTAAGGGCGGGGCGAAGCTCCTACGAGCAGTACTTC.

This chain joins TRBV9 and TRBJ1-4; D call uncertain. Trimming removed 3 bases from V and 8 bases from J, with 14 bases in between. CDR1 and CDR2 (germline): SGDLS, YYNGEE. The CDR3 extends over 14 amino acids. This chain's CDR3 is CASSEGPRGEKLFF. As DNA, the CDR3 is TGTGCCAGCAGCGAAGGACCGCGGGGAGAAAAACTGTTTTTT.

The chain joins TRBV18 to TRBJ2-3; no firm D call. V was cut by 3 bases and J by 2 bases, with 9 bases left in between. Germline CDR1 and CDR2: KGHSH and LQKENI. The CDR3 runs 14 residues. The CDR3 coding sequence is TGTGCCAGCTCACCCGTCCAGATCACAGATACGCAGTATTTT. This codes for CASSPVQITDTQYF.

The rearrangement joins TRBV9 to TRBJ1-3; TRBD1 is a possible D gene (6 bases). Trimming shortened V by 3 bases and J by 0 bases, and 16 bases separated the two germline ends. This CDR3 has 17 residues. The V gene's germline CDR1 is SGDLS and CDR2 YYNGEE. In nucleotides, the CDR3 is TGTGCCAGCAGCGCTCATCCACAGGGAATCTCTGGAAACACCATATATTTT. Translated: CASSAHPQGISGNTIYF.

The chain uses TRBV5-6 and TRBJ1-5; possible D gene TRBD1, 6 bases. The V gene lost 1 base and the J gene lost 2 bases, with 10 bases spanning the gap. The CDR3 is 15 amino acids. Germline assignment: CDR1 SGHDT and CDR2 YYEEEE. The CDR3 sequence is CASSLTGIGNQPQHF. Here the CDR3 DNA reads TGTGCCAGCAGCTTGACAGGGATAGGCAATCAGCCCCAGCATTTT.

V usage is TRBV2 and J usage is TRBJ1-5, with a possible D match to TRBD1 (5 bases). The CDR3 has 14 amino acids. Trimming stripped 1 base from V and 7 bases from J, with 11 bases between. The germline CDR1 and CDR2 sequences are SNHLY and FYNNEI. CDR3 DNA: TGTGCCAGCAGTGAAGAGGAGGGGAGACAGCCCCAGCATTTT. Protein sequence: CASSEEEGRQPQHF. The full variable domain, with the rest looked up from reference TRBV2 and TRBJ1-5, is EPEVTQTPSHQVTQMGQEVILRCVPISNHLYFYWYRQILGQKVEFLVSFYNNEISEKSEIFDDQFSVERPDGSNFTLKIRSTKLEDSAMYFCASSEEEGRQPQHFGDGTRLSIL.

V is TRBV6-5 and J is TRBJ1-6; tentative D call: TRBD1 (5 bases). The CDR3 extends over 15 amino acids. The germline V gene encodes CDR1 MNHEY and CDR2 SVGAGI. Trimming left V 6 bases short and J 7 bases short, with 16 bases between. This CDR3 is CASSRREGRNSPLHF. The CDR3 region has the DNA TGTGCCAGCAGCCGCCGGGAGGGGAGGAATTCACCCCTCCACTTT.

The chain couples TRBV4-2 to TRBJ1-1; D may be TRBD1 (6 bases). The germline V and J ends were trimmed by 1 base and 1 base, with 10 bases remaining between them. CDR3 length: 15 residues. Germline values: CDR1 LGHNA, CDR2 YNFKEQ. CDR3: CASSQGPQGNTEAFF. The CDR3 DNA is TGTGCCAGCAGCCAAGGACCACAGGGGAACACTGAAGCTTTCTTT.